These 15 T cell receptor beta chains were sequenced from one sample in a study of blood T cell repertoires in COVID-19. Only in-frame clones appear in the TCRdb table, and some are missing; sequencing was by immunoSEQ multiplex PCR. The repertoire consists of approximately 35,000 clones, with approximately 88% occurring once and the leading ten covering more than 13%. The sequenced sample consisted of peripheral blood. Receptors were obtained from a man in his sixties with active COVID-19.

This rearrangement joins TRBV6-5 to TRBJ2-1, with D hard to call. The CDR3 has 15 residues. V was clipped by 4 bases and J by 0 bases, with 10 bases between them. Germline loops: CDR1 MNHEY, CDR2 SVGAGI. The CDR3 sequence is CASSWALASYNEQFF. DNA of the CDR3: TGTGCCAGCAGTTGGGCACTTGCCTCCTACAATGAGCAGTTCTTC.

This chain joins TRBV18 and TRBJ2-7; D ambiguous. The CDR3 has 14 amino acids. V was cut by 3 bases and J by 0 bases, with 9 bases left in between. The germline gives CDR1 KGHSH, CDR2 LQKENI. The CDR3 is CASSPATASYEQYF. CDR3 coding DNA: TGTGCCAGCTCACCCGCCACAGCCTCCTACGAGCAGTACTTC.

The chain uses TRBV6-6 and TRBJ2-7; D is possibly TRBD1 (5 bases). Germline V lookup: CDR1 MNHNY, CDR2 SVGAGI (reference sequence). The CDR3 is made up of 14 amino acids. Trimming took off 4 bases at V and 3 bases at J, with 13 bases between the two ends. CDR3 protein: CASSSPQGGYEQYF. For the CDR3, the DNA is TGTGCCAGCAGTTCTCCGCAGGGCGGCTACGAGCAGTACTTC.

CDR3 in DNA: TGTGCCAGCAGCAAATGGAGTGCAACTAATGAAAAACTGTTTTTT. Its translation: CASSKWSATNEKLFF. The rearrangement uses TRBV21-1 and TRBJ1-4. TRBV21-1 is assigned pseudogene status. The CDR3 runs 15 residues.

The chain has TRBV7-9 and TRBJ2-5; D unresolved. The CDR3 is 12 residues long. Germline values: CDR1 SEHNR, CDR2 FQNEAQ (reference sequence). The V end lost 0 bases, the J end lost 5 bases, and 4 bases lay between the germline ends. The CDR3 loop is CASSLAQETQYF. CDR3 in DNA: TGTGCCAGCAGCTTAGCGCAGGAGACCCAGTACTTC.

CDR3 DNA: TGTGCCAGCAGTCTGTTGTCGGGAGGGGGGTCCTACGAGCAGTACTTC. As protein: CASSLLSGGGSYEQYF. The chain employs TRBV11-2 and TRBJ2-7; TRBD2 agrees at 8 bases. V lost 6 bases, J lost 1 base, and 11 bases stayed unmatched. Germline V gene lookup returns CDR1 SGHAT and CDR2 FQNNGV. The CDR3 is made up of 16 amino acids.

This chain links TRBV7-9 with TRBJ1-2; TRBD1 might be the D (5 bases). This CDR3 contains 15 residues. V shed 1 base and J shed 4 bases, with 13 bases lying between them. Per germline, CDR1 SEHNR and CDR2 FQNEAQ (reference sequence). The CDR3 DNA is TGTGCCAGCAGCTTAGTGAGTCAAGGGGTCTATGGCTACACCTTC. It is translated as CASSLVSQGVYGYTF.

This clone was seen more than once but under ten times. V gene TRBV25-1 combines with J gene TRBJ1-1, with 8 bases fitting TRBD1. There are 13 residues in the CDR3. Germline CDR1 MGHDK, CDR2 SYGVNS. Losses at the gene ends were 5 bases for V and 4 bases for J; bases not matched to a gene: 3. The CDR3 nucleotides are TGTGCCAGCAGTTTTACAGGGGGCACTGAAGCTTTCTTT. The encoded protein is CASSFTGGTEAFF.

The CDR3 is CASRDLQGHLTANNEQFF. The CDR3 DNA sequence: TGCGCCAGCAGAGATCTACAGGGACATCTTACCGCGAACAATGAGCAGTTCTTC. The chain has TRBV10-2 and TRBJ2-1; perhaps TRBD1 as D (6 bases). In germline, CDR1 is WSHSY, CDR2 SAAADI. This CDR3 comprises 18 residues. The V end lost 6 bases, the J end lost 5 bases, and 26 bases lay between the germline ends.

The rearrangement joins TRBV23-1 to TRBJ2-1; TRBD2 agrees at 9 bases. TRBV23-1 is annotated as an ORF whose role is uncertain. V dropped 0 bases and J dropped 6; count of bases not matched to a gene: 6. This CDR3 contains 16 residues. The CDR3 sequence is CASSQSGLAGFNEQFF. CDR3 DNA sequence: TGCGCCAGCAGTCAATCGGGGCTAGCGGGATTCAATGAGCAGTTCTTC.

The chain uses TRBV13 and TRBJ2-3, with 12 bases matching TRBD2. CDR3 length equals 17 residues. From germline, CDR1 is PRHDT and CDR2 FYEKMQ (reference sequence). J was trimmed by 3 bases and V by 5 bases; bases with no gene match: 9. The DNA of the CDR3 is TGTGCCAGCAGCATGGGACTAGCGGGTGGCGGTACAGATACGCAGTATTTT. The encoded protein is CASSMGLAGGGTDTQYF.

With regard to this clone: This may stem from a read error, because a much larger clone lies one nucleotide away. The same CDR3 can be traced to other DNA sequences in this sample. This chain links TRBV19 with TRBJ2-7; 13 nucleotides agree with TRBD2. After removal of 5 bases from V and 4 bases from J, the junction contained 11 bases not matched to a gene. Germline V CDR1 and CDR2: LNHDA, SQIVND (reference sequence). The CDR3 length is 17 residues. The CDR3 nucleotides are TGTGCCAGTAGTTCTTCTTCTGGGACTAGCGGGATATACGAGCAGTACTTC. Its translation: CASSSSSGTSGIYEQYF.

The rearrangement uses TRBV9 and TRBJ1-3; TRBD1 matches 8 bases. Germline trimming cut 4 bases from V and 9 bases from J; bases unmatched to any gene: 18. This CDR3 has 17 amino acids. In germline, CDR1 is SGDLS, CDR2 YYNGEE. The CDR3 reads CASSPPGTGLTRGTIYF. The CDR3 DNA reads as TGTGCCAGCAGCCCCCCCGGGACAGGCTTGACGAGGGGCACCATATATTTT.

The chain uses TRBV7-2 and TRBJ2-5, with 8 nucleotides matching TRBD1. The J segment lost 13 bases and the V segment lost 5 bases, leaving 9 bases of the junction unmatched. The CDR3 covers 12 residues. The germline gives CDR1 SGHTA, CDR2 FQGNSA. The CDR3 loop is CASSEDRVTTYF. The CDR3 DNA reads TGTGCCAGCAGCGAGGACAGGGTGACAACGTACTTC. Variable domain in full (rest from reference TRBV7-2 and TRBJ2-5): GAGVSQSPSNKVTEKGKDVELRCDPISGHTALYWYRQSLGQGLEFLIYFQGNSAPDKSGLPSDRFSAERTGGSVSTLTIQRTQQEDSAVYLCASSEDRVTTYFGPGTRLLVL.

This clone was counted only a few times. The rearrangement links TRBV2 to TRBJ2-7; 11 bases are a match to TRBD2. Per the germline V gene, CDR1 is SNHLY and CDR2 is FYNNEI. The CDR3 has 14 residues. Written as DNA, the CDR3 is TGTGGGGACCCGGGACTAGCGGACTCCTACGAGCAGTACTTC. Protein: CGDPGLADSYEQYF.